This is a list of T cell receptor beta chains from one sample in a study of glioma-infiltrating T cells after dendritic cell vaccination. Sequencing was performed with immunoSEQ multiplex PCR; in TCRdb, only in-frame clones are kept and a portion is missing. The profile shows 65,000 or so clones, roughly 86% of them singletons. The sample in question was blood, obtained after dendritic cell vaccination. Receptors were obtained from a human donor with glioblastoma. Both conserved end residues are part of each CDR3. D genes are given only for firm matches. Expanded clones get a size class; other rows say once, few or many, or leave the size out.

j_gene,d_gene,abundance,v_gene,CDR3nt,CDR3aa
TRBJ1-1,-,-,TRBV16,TGTGCCAGCAGCCCCAGGGAGAACACTGAAGCTTTCTTT,CASSPRENTEAFF
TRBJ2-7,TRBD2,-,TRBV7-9,TGTGCCAGCAGCCCGTACAGCGGGAGGGATTTACGGGAGCAGTACTTC,CASSPYSGRDLREQYF
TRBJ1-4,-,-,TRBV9,TGTGCCAGCAGGGGGGCCGATGAAAAACTGTTTTTT,CASRGADEKLFF
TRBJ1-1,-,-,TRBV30,TGTGCCCGGAGCCGGGGGTACACTGAAGCTTTCTTT,CARSRGYTEAFF
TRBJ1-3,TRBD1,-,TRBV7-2,TGTGCCAGCAGCCTTAGACAGGGAGGAAACACCATATATTTT,CASSLRQGGNTIYF
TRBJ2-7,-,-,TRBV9,TGTGCCAGCAGCGCCCTAGAAAGGAACTCCTACGAGCAGTACTTC,CASSALERNSYEQYF
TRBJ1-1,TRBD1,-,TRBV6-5,TGTGCCAGCAGTTCCTTCCGGACAGGGGCCACTGAAGCTTTCTTT,CASSSFRTGATEAFF
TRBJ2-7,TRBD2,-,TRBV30,TGTGCCTGGGTAGGGACTAGCGGTGCCTACGAGCAGTACTTC,CAWVGTSGAYEQYF
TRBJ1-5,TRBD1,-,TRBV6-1,TGTGCCAGCAAAGAGGACAGGCAGTGGTATCAGCCCCAGCATTTT,CASKEDRQWYQPQHF
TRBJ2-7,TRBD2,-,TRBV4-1,TGCGCCAGCAGCCAGGGGGGGTCAAGCTCCTACGAGCAGTACTTC,CASSQGGSSSYEQYF
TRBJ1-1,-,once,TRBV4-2,TGTGCCAGCAGCCAAGCCTGGCAGGAAAGGCCACTGAACACTGAAGCTTTCTTT,CASSQAWQERPLNTEAFF
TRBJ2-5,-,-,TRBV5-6,TGTGCCAGCAGCAGACGGGGATGGGAGCAGTACTTC,CASSRRGWEQYF
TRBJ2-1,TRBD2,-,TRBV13,TGTGCCAGCAGCTTAACGGGAGGGCCCTCGAATGAGCAGTTCTTC,CASSLTGGPSNEQFF
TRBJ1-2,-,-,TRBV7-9,TGTGCCAGCAGTTTTCCACAGGGATCCTATGGCTACACCTTC,CASSFPQGSYGYTF
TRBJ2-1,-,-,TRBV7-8,TGTGCCAGCAGCTTCCGGCGGTCCTACAATGAGCAGTTCTTC,CASSFRRSYNEQFF
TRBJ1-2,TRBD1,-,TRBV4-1,TGCGCCAGCACCTTTGGACAGGGGGCGTGGGGCTACACCTTC,CASTFGQGAWGYTF
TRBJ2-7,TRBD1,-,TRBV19,TGTGCCAGTAGTATCCCCGACAGGGGGCACGAGCAGTACTTC,CASSIPDRGHEQYF
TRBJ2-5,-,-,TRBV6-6,TGTGCCAGCAGTTATGGGGCGGCACCGGTGGGGGAGACCCAGTACTTC,CASSYGAAPVGETQYF
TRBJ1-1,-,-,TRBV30,TGTGCCTGGAGTGGGGGGGTAGCGGCTTTCTTT,CAWSGGVAAFF
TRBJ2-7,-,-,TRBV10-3,TGTGCCATCAGCGTAGGACAGGCGGGAGAGCAGTACTTC,CAISVGQAGEQYF
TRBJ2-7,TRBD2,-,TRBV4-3,TGCGCCAGCAGCCATGGTTTAGCGGGAGGGAACCACCCCTACGAGCAGTACTTC,CASSHGLAGGNHPYEQYF
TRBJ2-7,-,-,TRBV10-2,TGCGCCAGCAGTAGGGGGACCTCCTACGAGCAGTACTTC,CASSRGTSYEQYF
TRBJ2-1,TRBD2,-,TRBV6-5,TGTGCCAGCAGTCAAAGACTAGCGGGGGATAATGAGCAGTTCTTC,CASSQRLAGDNEQFF
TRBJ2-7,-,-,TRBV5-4,TGTGCCAGCAGCTTGGAATCCGGGGGGCGGATATACGAGCAGTACTTC,CASSLESGGRIYEQYF
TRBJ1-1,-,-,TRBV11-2,TGTGCCAGCAGCTTAGAACAGAACACTGAAGCTTTCTTT,CASSLEQNTEAFF
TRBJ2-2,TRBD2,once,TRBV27,TGTGCCAGCAGTTTAGTTTCTGCGGGAGGCCCTAAGGAGCTGTTTTTT,CASSLVSAGGPKELFF
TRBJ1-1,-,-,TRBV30,TGTGCCTGGAGTCGGGGGGGGCATGATGAAGCTTTCTTT,CAWSRGGHDEAFF
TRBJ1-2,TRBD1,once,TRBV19,TGTGCCAGTAATCCTAGACAGGGGGCCTTCTATGGCTACACCTTC,CASNPRQGAFYGYTF
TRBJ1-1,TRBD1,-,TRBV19,TGTGCCAGTAGATGGGGACTCTGGGACAGAGCCGGGGGATATGAAGCTTTCTTT,CASRWGLWDRAGGYEAFF
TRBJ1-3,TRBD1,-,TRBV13,TGTGCCAGCAGCGAGACAGGGAACCCTGGAAACACCATATATTTT,CASSETGNPGNTIYF
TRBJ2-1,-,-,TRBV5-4,TGTGCCAGCAGCTTGGAGGGTTTGGGGGGTGAGCAGTTCTTC,CASSLEGLGGEQFF
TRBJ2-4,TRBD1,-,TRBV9,TGTGCCAGCAGCGCCCAGGGGGTCGGCGAAAACATTCAGTACTTC,CASSAQGVGENIQYF
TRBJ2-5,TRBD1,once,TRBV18,TGTGCCAGCTCACCACCGGGCGGGACAGGGGAGACCCAGTACTTC,CASSPPGGTGETQYF
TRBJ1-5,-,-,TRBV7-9,TGTGCCAGCAGCTTTCCGTCCCAGCCCCAGCATTTT,CASSFPSQPQHF
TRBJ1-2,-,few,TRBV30,TGTGCCTGGAGCCCCTCCTATGGCTACACCTTC,CAWSPSYGYTF
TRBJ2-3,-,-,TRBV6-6,TGTGCCAGCAGTTCCCCACAACAGGGCACAGATACGCAGTATTTT,CASSSPQQGTDTQYF
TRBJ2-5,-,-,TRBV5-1,TGCGCCAGCAGCAAAAACCCTCGGACAATGGGAATCCAGTACTTC,CASSKNPRTMGIQYF
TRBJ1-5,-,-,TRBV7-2,TGTGCCAGCACAAAAATGGGGCAGTCCGTTAGCAATCAGCCCCAGCATTTT,CASTKMGQSVSNQPQHF
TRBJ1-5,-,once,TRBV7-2,TGTGCCAGCAGCCCTTTTGGAGGCCAGCCCCAGCATTTT,CASSPFGGQPQHF